What follows is one TCR beta chain and its context. Antigen unknown. PCR used 60 Vbeta primers and 13 Jbeta primers. The method was immunoSEQ multiplex PCR; TCRdb's version includes in-frame clones alone and lacks a portion of them. The data hold 150,000 to 200,000 clones, with roughly four fifths observed a single time. The entry originates in a study of cytomegalovirus exposure and HLA in healthy donors. The wider study: Ancestry clustering placed about 86% of roughly 410 genotyped donors in the Caucasian-associated cluster. Study conclusions and caveats: Fewer N-insertions than the roughly 670-donor mean were reportedly shown by an Asian-associated ancestry cluster in a later analysis.

Everyone who donated was a healthy bone marrow donor. The V end lost 11 bases, the J end lost 4 bases, and 14 bases lay between the germline ends. Germline assignment: CDR1 MDHEN and CDR2 SYDVKM. The length of the CDR3 is 12 residues. V usage is TRBV28 and J usage is TRBJ1-2; D is ambiguous. The receptor was isolated from a man aged 40-49 years in good health and CMV-seronegative. The source material was PBMCs. CDR3 in amino acids: CAGSTGGYGYTF. The CDR3 bases are TGTGCCGGCTCGACCGGAGGCTATGGCTACACCTTC.